These 32 T cell receptor beta chains came from one sample sequenced in a study of radiation and T cells in renal cell carcinoma (dated by TCRdb to 2018 to 2020). Receptor amplification or capture employed the immunoSEQ multiplex PCR assay. The table was pulled from immuneACCESS by TCRdb, which kept in-frame rearrangements only. Such tables lose some clones; where checked, under half of the loss comes from unresolved V genes, and the rest has no known cause. The sample table contains about 150,000 clones; only one count was recorded for around nine tenths of them. Around 12% of the sample is taken by the ten largest. The time point label on this specimen signifies: baseline pretreatment blood. The intended sense of this specimen's treatment or condition label: 15 Gy SBRT to primary tumor, nephrectomy 4 weeks later. The starting material was blood, obtained from a patient whose treatment included radiotherapy and nephrectomy. These receptors originate from a woman aged 45-65 years with renal cell carcinoma.

This clone was seen a single time. The chain recombines TRBV5-1 with TRBJ1-1, with D uncertain. V lost 5 bases, J lost 1 base, and 12 bases lay in between. Germline loops: CDR1 SGHRS, CDR2 YFSETQ. CDR3 length equals 14 residues. CDR3 DNA sequence: TGCGCCAGCAGTCCGTATCTATCGAACACTGAAGCTTTCTTT. This encodes CASSPYLSNTEAFF.

V and J are TRBV30 and TRBJ2-3, with D unclear. The CDR3 has 12 amino acids. The germline V gene has CDR1 GTSNPN and CDR2 SVGIG (reference sequence). With 5 bases removed from V and 9 bases from J, the gap between germline ends came to 15 bases. The DNA for the CDR3 is TGTGCCTGGTCATTTAGCCTGGGGACGCAGTATTTT. Encoded protein: CAWSFSLGTQYF.

The chain employs TRBV30 and TRBJ1-2, with D uncertain. The CDR3 spans 12 residues. Trimming took off 2 bases at V and 5 bases at J, with 9 bases between the two ends. The germline CDR1 and CDR2 sequences are GTSNPN and SVGIG (reference sequence). CDR3 in amino acids: CAWSTLVYGYTF. The CDR3 bases are TGTGCCTGGAGTACCCTTGTGTATGGCTACACCTTC.

The CDR3 spells CASSLGGPRGTF. CDR3 DNA: TGTGCCAGCAGCTTAGGGGGCCCCAGGGGAACCTTC. The chain couples TRBV7-9 to TRBJ1-2, with D possibly matching TRBD1 (6 bases). V shed 1 base and J shed 14 bases, with 14 bases lying between them. Germline CDR1 SEHNR, CDR2 FQNEAQ (reference sequence). The CDR3 length is 12 residues.

The V gene is TRBV7-6, the J gene TRBJ2-1; D gene unclear. Germline V CDR1 and CDR2: SGHVS, FNYEAQ. This CDR3 spans 14 amino acids. The V end was cut by 0 bases, the J end by 3 bases, with 6 bases between. The CDR3 loop is CASSLAQYYNEQFF. The CDR3 DNA reads TGTGCCAGCAGCTTAGCGCAGTACTACAATGAGCAGTTCTTC.

The rearrangement links TRBV5-1 to TRBJ2-2; D gene ambiguous. The CDR3 spans 14 residues. Trimming left V 0 bases short and J 2 bases short, with 5 bases between. CDR1 and CDR2 (germline): SGHRS, YFSETQ. The CDR3 nucleotides read TGCGCCAGCAGCTTGGATCCTAACACCGGGGAGCTGTTTTTT. Its protein is CASSLDPNTGELFF. Drawing the rest from reference TRBV5-1 and TRBJ2-2, the complete variable domain is KAGVTQTPRYLIKTRGQQVTLSCSPISGHRSVSWYQQTPGQGLQFLFEYFSETQRNKGNFPGRFSGRQFSNSRSEMNVSTLELGDSALYLCASSLDPNTGELFFGEGSRLTVL.

The chain recombines TRBV7-5 with TRBJ2-4; the tabulated D call, TRBD2, remains unverified against the DNA. TRBV7-5 is a pseudogene locus. The CDR3 is 16 amino acids. The CDR3 loop is CARSSREGGSKNIQYF. The CDR3, as DNA: TGTGCCAGAAGCTCACGAGAAGGAGGGTCCAAAAACATTCAGTACTTC.

The V gene is TRBV25-1, the J gene TRBJ2-7; 7 nucleotides align to TRBD1. CDR1 MGHDK and CDR2 SYGVNS come from the germline V gene. This CDR3 comprises 13 residues. With V trimmed by 8 bases and J by 4 bases, 8 bases remained unmatched. This CDR3 is CASDGTAAYEQYF. The CDR3 region has the DNA TGTGCCAGCGACGGGACAGCTGCTTACGAGCAGTACTTC.

This chain connects TRBV6-1 to TRBJ1-3; D gene unclear. This CDR3 has 15 residues. Trimming removed 2 bases at V and 7 bases at J, with 15 bases between. Germline V gives CDR1 MNHNS, CDR2 SASEGT. Written as DNA, the CDR3 is TGTGCCAGCAGTGAATCGACGGGGAATAGGAACACCATATATTTT. It is translated as CASSESTGNRNTIYF.

This clone was seen once. This chain connects TRBV11-2 to TRBJ2-3; 8 nucleotides agree with TRBD2. This CDR3 comprises 16 residues. Germline V lookup: CDR1 SGHAT, CDR2 FQNNGV. V lost 7 bases and J lost 1; bases outside the gene matches: 10. The CDR3 loop is CASTISPSGRTDTQYF. CDR3 coding DNA: TGTGCCAGCACAATTTCCCCTAGCGGGCGCACAGATACGCAGTATTTT.

This chain links TRBV11-2 with TRBJ1-2; no clear D gene. This CDR3 comprises 11 residues. Germline CDR1 and CDR2: SGHAT and FQNNGV. V gave up 5 bases and J gave up 4 bases, with 5 bases separating them. The CDR3 DNA sequence: TGTGCCAGCAGCGGTACCTATGGCTACACCTTC. It encodes CASSGTYGYTF.

In this sample, this clone turned up a few times. V usage is TRBV7-9 and J usage is TRBJ2-7, with D perhaps TRBD2 (5 bases). Deletions cut 1 base from V and 0 bases from J, with 13 bases between. The CDR3 totals 16 residues. Germline CDR1 is SEHNR and CDR2 is FQNEAQ (reference sequence). The DNA for the CDR3 is TGTGCCAGCAGCTTAGTCAGCGGACCTGGCTCCTACGAGCAGTACTTC. Translated, it gives CASSLVSGPGSYEQYF.

V usage is TRBV9 and J usage is TRBJ1-3; D not certain. The V gene lost 4 bases and the J gene lost 3 bases, with 17 bases spanning the gap. The CDR3 extends over 16 amino acids. From germline, CDR1 is SGDLS and CDR2 YYNGEE. The chain's CDR3 is CASSFRTVGFGNTIYF. In nucleotides, the CDR3 is TGTGCCAGCAGCTTTCGAACCGTTGGGTTTGGAAACACCATATATTTT.

This chain joins TRBV7-6 and TRBJ2-7; D not resolved. This CDR3 is 13 amino acids long. Germline assignment: CDR1 SGHVS and CDR2 FNYEAQ. V was cut by 1 base and J by 9 bases, with 13 bases left in between. This CDR3 reads CASSLGPASGQYF. The CDR3 nucleotides are TGTGCCAGCAGCTTAGGGCCCGCTTCAGGGCAGTACTTC.

This chain connects TRBV6-4 to TRBJ2-2, with D perhaps given as TRBD1 or TRBD2 (5 bases each). The CDR3 has 14 residues. V lost 4 bases and J lost 3, with 9 bases in between. Per the germline V gene, CDR1 is MRHNA and CDR2 is SNTAGT. CDR3 nucleotides: TGTGCCAGCAGTGTTATGGGGGACACCGGGGAGCTGTTTTTT. It encodes CASSVMGDTGELFF.

The chain uses TRBV5-1 and TRBJ2-5; D call uncertain. CDR1 and CDR2 (germline): SGHRS, YFSETQ. V was trimmed by 4 bases and J by 1 base, leaving 5 bases between them. The CDR3 runs 12 residues. The CDR3 sequence: CASSRSQETQYF. CDR3 DNA sequence: TGCGCCAGCAGCCGATCCCAAGAGACCCAGTACTTC.

About this clone: The same CDR3 is also encoded by other DNA sequences in this sample. CDR3 sequence (DNA): TGCGCCAGCAGCCAGGGGACTGCGAACACTGAAGCTTTCTTT. Encoded protein: CASSQGTANTEAFF. J is TRBJ1-1 and V is TRBV4-1; TRBD1 is a possible D gene (5 bases). CDR3 length: 14 amino acids. CDR1 is MGHRA and CDR2 is YSYEKL in the germline V gene. Trimming took off 3 bases at V and 1 base at J, with 9 bases between the two ends.

The chain couples TRBV14 to TRBJ1-1, with D uncertain. The CDR3 runs to 17 residues. Trimming took off 2 bases at V and 3 bases at J, with 19 bases between the two ends. From germline, CDR1 is SGHDN and CDR2 FVKESK. Here the CDR3 reads CASSQKNFYPVDTEAFF. The CDR3 DNA is TGTGCCAGCAGCCAAAAGAACTTCTACCCGGTGGACACTGAAGCTTTCTTT.

Worth noting for this clone: One end of the junction does not line up with germline, which may come from a read error. This sequence joins TRBV5-1 and TRBJ2-7, with 7 bases that match TRBD1. Germline lookup yields CDR1 SGHRS and CDR2 YFSETQ. The CDR3 is 14 amino acids. This CDR3 is CASTLGDRVAEQYF. CDR3 in DNA: TGCGCCAGCACCTTGGGGGACAGAGTAGCCGAGCAGTACTTC. Using reference TRBV5-1 and TRBJ2-7 for the parts outside the CDR3, the full variable domain is KAGVTQTPRYLIKTRGQQVTLSCSPISGHRSVSWYQQTPGQGLQFLFEYFSETQRNKGNFPGRFSGRQFSNSRSEMNVSTLELGDSALYLCASTLGDRVAEQYFGPGTRLTVT.

The chain is built from TRBV4-2 and TRBJ2-1, with 8 bases that match TRBD1. Trimming at V came to 1 base and at J to 7 bases, leaving 0 bases not matched to a gene. The V gene's germline CDR1 is LGHNA and CDR2 YNFKEQ. The CDR3 has 13 amino acids. The CDR3 protein is CASSQGTGNEQFF. For the CDR3, the DNA is TGTGCCAGCAGCCAAGGGACAGGGAATGAGCAGTTCTTC.

V gene TRBV5-4 combines with J gene TRBJ2-3; D is undetermined. The V end lost 1 base, the J end lost 2 bases, and 8 bases lay between the germline ends. Germline lookup yields CDR1 SGHNT and CDR2 YYREEE (reference sequence). CDR3 length equals 14 residues. CDR3 nucleotides: TGTGCCAGCAGCTTGAGACAACCCACAGATACGCAGTATTTT. This encodes CASSLRQPTDTQYF. Using reference TRBV5-4 and TRBJ2-3 for the parts outside the CDR3, the full variable domain is ETGVTQSPTHLIKTRGQQVTLRCSSQSGHNTVSWYQQALGQGPQFIFQYYREEENGRGNFPPRFSGLQFPNYSSELNVNALELDDSALYLCASSLRQPTDTQYFGPGTRLTVL.

The rearrangement links TRBV7-4 to TRBJ1-5; D gene unclear. The germline V gene encodes CDR1 SGHVT and CDR2 SQSDAQ. V lost 5 bases to trimming and J lost 5 bases, with 13 bases between them. The length of the CDR3 is 14 residues. The CDR3 loop reads CASSTGENYQPQHF. The DNA for the CDR3 is TGTGCCAGCAGCACGGGAGAGAACTATCAGCCCCAGCATTTT. The full variable domain, its missing parts supplied by reference TRBV7-4 and TRBJ1-5, is GAGVSQSPRYKVAKRGRDVALRCDSISGHVTLYWYRQTLGQGSEVLTYSQSDAQRDKSGRPSGRFSAERPERSVSTLKIQRTEQGDSAVYLCASSTGENYQPQHFGDGTRLSIL.

The CDR3 DNA sequence: TGTGCCAGTAGTATAGATGCAGAAGGGTATCAGCCCCAGCATTTT. It specifies CASSIDAEGYQPQHF. The chain is built from TRBV19 and TRBJ1-5; no reliable D call. Germline CDR1 and CDR2: LNHDA and SQIVND (reference sequence). This CDR3 spans 15 amino acids. V gave up 0 bases and J gave up 5 bases, with 11 bases separating them.

The chain combines TRBV4-2 with TRBJ1-2, with D hard to call. Germline V CDR1 and CDR2: LGHNA, YNFKEQ. The CDR3 loop spans 16 amino acids. Trimming left V 3 bases short and J 5 bases short, with 19 bases between. In DNA, the CDR3 is TGTGCCAGCAGCCATGACGGGGAGCCCCAACGGTATGGCTACACCTTC. It is translated as CASSHDGEPQRYGYTF.

The chain links TRBV5-1 to TRBJ2-3, with D unclear. Trimming took off 0 bases at V and 1 base at J, with 9 bases between the two ends. The CDR3 consists of 15 residues. Germline assignment: CDR1 SGHRS and CDR2 YFSETQ. Here the CDR3 reads CASSLEGRGTDTQYF. DNA for the CDR3: TGCGCCAGCAGCTTGGAAGGACGCGGCACAGATACGCAGTATTTT.

The V call is TRBV19, the J call TRBJ1-4; D remains ambiguous. The CDR3 extends over 16 amino acids. Looked up from germline, CDR1 is LNHDA and CDR2 is SQIVND (reference sequence). Trimming took off 5 bases at V and 8 bases at J, with 21 bases between the two ends. CDR3 amino acids: CASSPALARVGEKLFF. As DNA, the CDR3 is TGTGCCAGTAGTCCCGCCCTTGCCCGGGTAGGAGAAAAACTGTTTTTT. The whole variable domain, remainder taken from reference TRBV19 and TRBJ1-4, is DGGITQSPKYLFRKEGQNVTLSCEQNLNHDAMYWYRQDPGQGLRLIYYSQIVNDFQKGDIAEGYSVSREKKESFPLTVTSAQKNPTAFYLCASSPALARVGEKLFFGSGTQLSVL.

The genes are TRBV4-1 and TRBJ1-2; tentatively, D is TRBD1 (6 bases). The CDR3 totals 15 residues. The V and J ends lost 2 bases and 1 base respectively, with 11 bases between them. Germline V gene data show CDR1 as MGHRA and CDR2 as YSYEKL. The CDR3 is CASSQSGQINYGYTF. The CDR3 DNA is TGCGCCAGCAGCCAATCCGGACAGATTAACTATGGCTACACCTTC.

This chain uses TRBV7-9 with TRBJ2-3; D may match TRBD1 or TRBD2 (6 bases each). From germline, CDR1 is SEHNR and CDR2 FQNEAQ (reference sequence). The CDR3 contains 13 residues. V was cut by 7 bases and J by 3 bases, with 11 bases left in between. The CDR3 sequence: CASNRGGTDTQYF. The CDR3 DNA follows: TGTGCCAGCAACCGAGGGGGGACAGATACGCAGTATTTT.

The rearrangement uses TRBV5-6 and TRBJ1-5; D is unresolved. CDR1 is SGHDT and CDR2 is YYEEEE in the germline V gene. V lost 1 base, J lost 5 bases, and 10 bases lay in between. The CDR3 covers 14 residues. CDR3 residues: CASSLWSRDQPQHF. CDR3 DNA sequence: TGTGCCAGCAGCTTGTGGTCCCGCGATCAGCCCCAGCATTTT.

The gene calls are TRBV6-1 and TRBJ2-7; perhaps TRBD1 as D (5 bases). V was clipped by 5 bases and J by 2 bases, with 13 bases between them. Germline CDR1 and CDR2: MNHNS and SASEGT. The CDR3 contains 14 residues. CDR3: CASSPREFTYEQYF. The CDR3, as DNA: TGTGCCAGCAGTCCCAGGGAATTTACCTACGAGCAGTACTTC.

The genes are TRBV19 and TRBJ1-5, with D possibly matching TRBD1 (6 bases). Germline CDR1 is LNHDA and CDR2 is SQIVND (reference sequence). This CDR3 contains 14 residues. V was cut by 7 bases and J by 0 bases, with 10 bases left in between. The CDR3 DNA reads TGTGCCAGTAAAACAGGGTATAGCAATCAGCCCCAGCATTTT. Translating gives CASKTGYSNQPQHF.

V usage is TRBV2 and J usage is TRBJ2-3, with 7 positions matching TRBD2. The V gene's germline CDR1 is SNHLY and CDR2 FYNNEI. V shed 7 bases and J 0 bases; nucleotides not matched to a gene: 7. This CDR3 region has 15 residues. The CDR3 loop is CASKPLAESTDTQYF. CDR3 nucleotide sequence: TGTGCCAGCAAACCGCTAGCGGAGAGCACAGATACGCAGTATTTT.